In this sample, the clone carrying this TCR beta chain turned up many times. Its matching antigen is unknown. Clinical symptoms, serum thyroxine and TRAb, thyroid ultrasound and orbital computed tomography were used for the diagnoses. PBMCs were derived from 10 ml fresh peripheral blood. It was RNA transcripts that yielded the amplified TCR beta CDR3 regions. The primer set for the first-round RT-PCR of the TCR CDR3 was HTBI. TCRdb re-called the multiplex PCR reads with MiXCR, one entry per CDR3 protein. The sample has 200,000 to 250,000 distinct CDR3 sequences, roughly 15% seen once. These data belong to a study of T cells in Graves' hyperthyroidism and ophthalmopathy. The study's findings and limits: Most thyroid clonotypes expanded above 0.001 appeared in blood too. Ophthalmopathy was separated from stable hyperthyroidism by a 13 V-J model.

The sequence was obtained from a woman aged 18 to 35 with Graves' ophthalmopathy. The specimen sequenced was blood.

The CDR3 DNA reads TGCAGTGCGCTCCCAGCAGCTTTCTTT. Encoded protein: CSALPAAFF. This chain joins TRBV20-1 and TRBJ1-1; no definite D call. Deletions cut 6 bases from V and 10 bases from J, with 9 bases between. From germline, CDR1 is DFQATT and CDR2 SNEGSKA (reference sequence). The CDR3 is 9 amino acids.